The 30 T cell receptor beta chains reported below all come from one sample, sequenced in a study of radiation and T cells in renal cell carcinoma. Described time point: baseline pretreatment blood. The treatment denotes: 15 Gy SBRT to primary tumor, nephrectomy 4 weeks later. The data were produced by immunoSEQ multiplex PCR, yet TCRdb's version contains in-frame clones alone and is incomplete. The top ten clones hold roughly 4% of a sample with about 150,000 clones, 88% of them seen once. The starting material was blood, obtained from a patient whose treatment included radiotherapy and nephrectomy. The receptors derive from a woman in her 70s with renal cell carcinoma.

The chain recombines TRBV7-2 with TRBJ1-1, with 9 bases lining up with TRBD1. V dropped 5 bases and J dropped 0; count of bases not matched to a gene: 10. Germline V gene lookup returns CDR1 SGHTA and CDR2 FQGNSA. The CDR3 length is 17 residues. This CDR3 is CASSVTTGGTLNTEAFF. CDR3 sequence (DNA): TGTGCCAGCAGCGTCACAACAGGGGGCACCCTGAACACTGAAGCTTTCTTT.

The rearrangement uses TRBV9 and TRBJ2-3; a possible D gene is TRBD1 (6 bases). The V gene's germline CDR1 is SGDLS and CDR2 YYNGEE. The CDR3 length is 15 residues. Trimming removed 3 bases from V and 4 bases from J, with 15 bases in between. The CDR3, as DNA: TGTGCCAGCAGCGCCCCAGGGGAGCTGCCAGATACGCAGTATTTT. Translating gives CASSAPGELPDTQYF.

The chain is built from TRBV28 and TRBJ1-2; 9 positions agree with TRBD1. The V gene's germline CDR1 is MDHEN and CDR2 SYDVKM. The V gene end was trimmed by 6 bases and the J gene end by 0 bases; junction bases not matched to a gene: 2. The CDR3 spans 14 residues. CDR3 in DNA: TGTGCCAGCAGGCGACAGGGGGCTAACTATGGCTACACCTTC. Encoded protein: CASRRQGANYGYTF.

Only a few counts were recorded for this clone. This chain joins TRBV5-4 and TRBJ1-2, with TRBD1 matching over 7 bases. The CDR3 has 16 residues. With 1 base clipped from V and 4 bases from J, the junction kept 10 bases outside the gene matches. The germline CDR1 and CDR2 sequences are SGHNT and YYREEE (reference sequence). The CDR3 loop reads CASSLRKGQSGYGYTF. DNA for the CDR3: TGTGCCAGCAGCTTGAGGAAGGGACAGTCGGGCTATGGCTACACCTTC.

The sample holds a few counts of this clone. The chain uses TRBV6-6 and TRBJ1-2, with D uncertain. CDR3 length: 13 amino acids. Germline V gives CDR1 MNHNY, CDR2 SVGAGI (reference sequence). Trimming took off 0 bases at V and 7 bases at J, with 9 bases between the two ends. This CDR3 is CASSYSPKPGYTF. The CDR3 DNA is TGTGCCAGCAGTTACTCTCCAAAACCTGGCTACACCTTC.

V is TRBV19 and J is TRBJ2-5; possibly TRBD2 for D (5 bases). There are 15 residues in the CDR3. The V and J ends lost 1 base and 2 bases respectively, with 11 bases between them. Looked up from germline, CDR1 is LNHDA and CDR2 is SQIVND (reference sequence). The CDR3 nucleotides read TGTGCCAGTAGTATAGGAGGGCAGCTTCAAGAGACCCAGTACTTC. It yields the protein CASSIGGQLQETQYF.

The CDR3 sequence: CASSQTGEDQPQHF. DNA for the CDR3: TGTGCCAGCAGCCAGACAGGGGAAGATCAGCCCCAGCATTTT. The chain joins TRBV4-2 to TRBJ1-5; 8 nucleotides agree with TRBD1. CDR3 length: 14 residues. CDR1 is LGHNA, CDR2 YNFKEQ, per germline. The ends lost 3 bases at V and 5 bases at J; junction bases unmatched: 3.

The CDR3 spells CASSLQGGETTDTQYF. CDR3 nucleotide sequence: TGTGCCAGCTCACTCCAGGGGGGAGAGACCACAGATACGCAGTATTTT. V gene TRBV18 combines with J gene TRBJ2-3; possibly TRBD1 for D (7 bases). Trimming left V 4 bases short and J 2 bases short, with 16 bases between. The V gene's germline CDR1 is KGHSH and CDR2 LQKENI. CDR3 length equals 16 residues.

This clone has just one count. Germline and junction disagree at one end, which may indicate a read error. This CDR3 reads CASTLTIRQGRSTEAFF. CDR3 coding DNA: TGTGCCAGCACCTTGACTATCAGACAGGGAAGGAGTACTGAAGCTTTCTTT. V usage is TRBV5-6 and J usage is TRBJ1-1, with TRBD1 matching over 7 bases. Germline loops: CDR1 SGHDT, CDR2 YYEEEE. This CDR3 is built from 17 residues.

V is TRBV19 and J is TRBJ1-1; 7 bases align to TRBD1. The J segment lost 0 bases and the V segment lost 9 bases, leaving 13 bases of the junction unmatched. From germline, CDR1 is LNHDA and CDR2 SQIVND (reference sequence). The CDR3 length is 16 residues. The CDR3 nucleotides are TGTGCCAGCCAGGGGGGAAGAGGCCCTATGAACACTGAAGCTTTCTTT. Protein sequence: CASQGGRGPMNTEAFF.

The V and J genes are TRBV28 and TRBJ2-7; TRBD1 agrees at 9 bases. The J segment lost 4 bases and the V segment lost 6 bases, leaving 7 bases of the junction unmatched. The CDR3 spans 14 residues. CDR1 is MDHEN, CDR2 SYDVKM, per germline. The CDR3 DNA is TGTGCCAGCAGGACAGGGGGTAGTTCATACGAGCAGTACTTC. Protein: CASRTGGSSYEQYF.

In this sample, this clone turned up a few times. This sequence joins TRBV5-1 and TRBJ2-7; perhaps D is TRBD1 or TRBD2 (5 bases each). The V gene's germline CDR1 is SGHRS and CDR2 YFSETQ. This CDR3 is built from 13 residues. V was trimmed by 1 base and J by 4 bases, leaving 9 bases between them. The CDR3 nucleotides read TGCGCCAGCAGCTTGCCAGGGACGTACGAGCAGTACTTC. It codes for CASSLPGTYEQYF.

The J gene is TRBJ1-2, the V gene TRBV9; D is perhaps TRBD1 (6 bases). Germline V gene data show CDR1 as SGDLS and CDR2 as YYNGEE. The CDR3 runs to 14 residues. V was shortened by 4 bases and J by 8 bases, with 18 bases between the two germline ends. CDR3 region: CASSPSGAQRGYTF. DNA of the CDR3: TGTGCCAGCAGCCCCTCAGGGGCGCAGAGGGGCTACACCTTC.

The V call is TRBV5-8, the J call TRBJ1-6; 9 bases are shared with TRBD1. The CDR3 consists of 16 residues. The J segment lost 7 bases and the V segment lost 3 bases, leaving 8 bases of the junction unmatched. Germline CDR1 SGHTS, CDR2 YDEGEE. CDR3: CASSYPTGTGNSPLHF. CDR3 nucleotides: TGTGCCAGCAGCTATCCAACCGGGACAGGGAATTCACCCCTCCACTTT. Complete variable domain (other parts from reference TRBV5-8 and TRBJ1-6): EAGVTQSPTHLIKTRGQQATLRCSPISGHTSVYWYQQALGLGLQFLLWYDEGEERNRGNFPPRFSGRQFPNYSSELNVNALELEDSALYLCASSYPTGTGNSPLHFGNGTRLTVT.

V gene TRBV7-6 combines with J gene TRBJ1-1; 8 bases map to TRBD1. J gave up 6 bases and V 4 bases, and 13 bases lay outside the gene matches. Germline lookup yields CDR1 SGHVS and CDR2 FNYEAQ. The CDR3 extends over 16 amino acids. The CDR3 bases are TGTGCCAGCAGCTCAGGACAGGGCCCTCCTGACGCTGAAGCTTTCTTT. Translation: CASSSGQGPPDAEAFF. The full variable domain, in which reference TRBV7-6 and TRBJ1-1 provide the parts outside the CDR3, is GAGVSQSPRYKVTKRGQDVALRCDPISGHVSLYWYRQALGQGPEFLTYFNYEAQQDKSGLPNDRFSAERPEGSISTLTIQRTEQRDSAMYRCASSSGQGPPDAEAFFGQGTRLTVV.

The chain combines TRBV5-6 with TRBJ2-7; the D gene is possibly TRBD1 (6 bases). Germline V CDR1 and CDR2: SGHDT, YYEEEE. The CDR3 extends over 14 amino acids. V lost 3 bases and J 3 bases, leaving 13 bases between the germline ends. CDR3 in DNA: TGTGCCAGCAGCTCCGTCGGACAGAGCTACGAGCAGTACTTC. Protein: CASSSVGQSYEQYF.

The chain recombines TRBV5-5 with TRBJ1-4; D remains unclear. Trimming pared 0 bases from V and 0 bases from J, leaving 3 bases between. The CDR3 is 14 amino acids. Germline CDR1 SGHKS, CDR2 YYEKEE (reference sequence). The CDR3 region is CASSLGPTNEKLFF. CDR3 DNA: TGTGCCAGCAGCTTGGGTCCAACTAATGAAAAACTGTTTTTT.

V is TRBV7-8 and J is TRBJ2-7, with 12 bases matching TRBD1. The CDR3 has 16 residues. In germline, CDR1 is SGHVS, CDR2 FQNEAQ. Trimming removed 5 bases from V and 7 bases from J; junction bases left unmatched: 12. The CDR3 here is CASSPQPGQGAREQYF. The CDR3 DNA is TGTGCCAGCAGCCCACAGCCGGGACAGGGGGCTAGAGAGCAGTACTTC.

The chain uses TRBV27 and TRBJ2-1; 7 positions agree with TRBD2. J lost 3 bases, V lost 4 bases, and 3 bases had no gene match. The germline gives CDR1 MNHEY, CDR2 SMNVEV (reference sequence). This CDR3 comprises 14 residues. The CDR3 DNA is TGTGCCAGCAGTTCCTGGGGGGGCTACAATGAGCAGTTCTTC. This encodes CASSSWGGYNEQFF.

The sample holds one count of this clone. The chain uses TRBV5-1 and TRBJ2-3, with D possibly TRBD1 on 5 matching bases. Trimming pared 4 bases from V and 0 bases from J, leaving 15 bases between. This CDR3 contains 16 residues. CDR1 SGHRS and CDR2 YFSETQ come from the germline V gene. The CDR3 DNA sequence: TGCGCCAGCAGCCAACGGACACAGCCTAGCACAGATACGCAGTATTTT. This sequence encodes CASSQRTQPSTDTQYF.

The genes are TRBV5-8 and TRBJ1-2, with D possibly being TRBD1 (5 bases). Germline CDR1 and CDR2: SGHTS and YDEGEE. Trimming removed 3 bases from V and 7 bases from J, with 13 bases in between. This CDR3 spans 13 amino acids. This chain's CDR3 is CASSWIGAGGYTF. The CDR3 DNA reads as TGTGCCAGCAGCTGGATAGGGGCAGGTGGCTACACCTTC.

This clone has just a few counts. This chain connects TRBV2 to TRBJ2-5, with TRBD2 matching over 10 bases. Germline assignment: CDR1 SNHLY and CDR2 FYNNEI. CDR3 length: 15 residues. V dropped 7 bases and J dropped 1; count of bases not matched to a gene: 6. CDR3 DNA: TGTGCCAGCAATCCTAGGACTAGCGGCCAAGAGACCCAGTACTTC. Translating it yields CASNPRTSGQETQYF.

In its sample, this clone was seen a few times. This chain uses TRBV6-4 with TRBJ1-1; D is uncertain. There are 13 residues in the CDR3. Germline assignment: CDR1 MRHNA and CDR2 SNTAGT. Trimming took off 4 bases at V and 1 base at J, with 7 bases between the two ends. The CDR3 coding sequence is TGTGCCAGCAGTGCGGGATGGAACACTGAAGCTTTCTTT. Translated, it gives CASSAGWNTEAFF.

The V and J genes are TRBV28 and TRBJ1-5; 7 bases line up with TRBD1. The CDR3 length is 20 residues. V lost 7 bases, J lost 0 bases, and 21 bases stayed unmatched. CDR1 is MDHEN and CDR2 is SYDVKM in the germline V gene. In DNA, the CDR3 is TGTGCCAGCACCCAGGAGTGGCAGGGGGTAGGGGCTTATAGCAATCAGCCCCAGCATTTT. Translating gives CASTQEWQGVGAYSNQPQHF.

The chain's CDR3 is CASSQGQFSGGYTF. DNA of the CDR3: TGTGCCAGCAGTCAGGGACAGTTTTCGGGCGGCTACACCTTC. This chain uses TRBV6-6 with TRBJ1-2, with 7 bases fitting TRBD1. Unmatched junction bases numbered 11, after V lost 5 bases and J lost 8 bases. CDR1 is MNHNY and CDR2 is SVGAGI in the germline V gene (reference sequence). This CDR3 is 14 amino acids long.

This clone appeared a few times. The V and J genes are TRBV7-2 and TRBJ1-1; D call uncertain. Germline V gives CDR1 SGHTA, CDR2 FQGNSA. V lost 9 bases and J 3 bases, leaving 8 bases between the germline ends. The CDR3 sequence is 11 residues long. The chain's CDR3 is CASTLDTEAFF. Here the CDR3 DNA reads TGTGCCAGTACCCTTGACACTGAAGCTTTCTTT.

CDR3 in amino acids: CAITRRGTVNTDTQYF. As DNA, the CDR3 is TGTGCCATCACCCGAAGGGGTACAGTGAACACAGATACGCAGTATTTT. The genes are TRBV10-3 and TRBJ2-3, with TRBD1 as a possible D gene (5 bases). CDR1 and CDR2 from the germline V gene are ENHRY and SYGVKD. The CDR3 runs to 16 residues. V lost 7 bases and J lost 2, with 19 bases in between.

This chain links TRBV30 with TRBJ1-1; TRBD1 aligns across 9 bases. The germline V gene encodes CDR1 GTSNPN and CDR2 SVGIG (reference sequence). J gave up 11 bases and V 5 bases, and 6 bases lay outside the gene matches. This CDR3 is 11 amino acids long. For the CDR3, the DNA is TGTGCCTGGGGGACAGGGAACGGGGCTTTCTTT. It specifies CAWGTGNGAFF.

J is TRBJ1-1 and V is TRBV5-1; 7 positions match TRBD1. Germline CDR1 and CDR2: SGHRS and YFSETQ. The V segment lost 1 base and the J segment 6 bases; nucleotides outside the gene matches: 3. The CDR3 is made up of 13 amino acids. The CDR3 DNA is TGCGCCAGCAGCTTGCAACAGGGGCCTGAAGCTTTCTTT. Amino acid sequence: CASSLQQGPEAFF.

The rearrangement joins TRBV2 to TRBJ2-7; 8 positions match TRBD1. This CDR3 is 13 amino acids long. The germline V gene encodes CDR1 SNHLY and CDR2 FYNNEI. The ends lost 6 bases at V and 4 bases at J; junction bases unmatched: 5. CDR3 in DNA: TGTGCCAGCAGCGACAGGGGTGGGTACGAGCAGTACTTC. Protein: CASSDRGGYEQYF.